The next 8 T cell receptor beta chains were all read from a single sample in a study of T-cell reconstitution after alpha-beta-depleted transplantation in children. Molecular barcoding with unique molecular identifiers was used for the TCRbeta library. TCRdb reanalysed the PCR reads using MiXCR and keeps one entry per CDR3 protein. Here the sample spans about 250,000 distinct CDR3 sequences, roughly a quarter being singletons. The sample consisted of PBMCs, mostly from graft donor cells, taken 360 days after TCRalphabeta/CD19-depleted stem cell transplant. The source is a female patient aged 2 to 10 who had a stem cell transplant for congenital amegakaryocytic thrombocytopenia, so the T cells may come from the graft donor.

The CDR3 coding sequence is TGTGCCAGCAGCCAAGACGACAGGGTTCAGTACTTC. This encodes CASSQDDRVQYF. The rearrangement joins TRBV4-2 to TRBJ2-4, with TRBD1 identical over 7 bases. V shed 0 bases and J 11 bases; nucleotides not matched to a gene: 1. Germline V lookup: CDR1 LGHNA, CDR2 YNFKEQ. The CDR3 has 12 amino acids.

The genes are TRBV5-1 and TRBJ2-3, with D unclear. CDR3 length equals 15 residues. Germline-derived CDR1 and CDR2 are SGHRS and YFSETQ. The V end was cut by 0 bases, the J end by 1 base, with 9 bases between. The CDR3 loop reads CASSLARSRTDTQYF. The CDR3 nucleotides read TGCGCCAGCAGCTTGGCGCGTTCCCGCACAGATACGCAGTATTTT.

The V and J genes are TRBV30 and TRBJ2-3; D gene ambiguous. The CDR3 consists of 14 residues. Trimming left V 1 base short and J 0 bases short, with 8 bases between. Germline assignment: CDR1 GTSNPN and CDR2 SVGIG (reference sequence). The CDR3 spells CAWSGRLSTDTQYF. CDR3 coding DNA: TGTGCCTGGAGTGGTAGGCTTAGCACAGATACGCAGTATTTT.

The chain links TRBV5-1 to TRBJ1-3; 7 positions agree with TRBD1. CDR3 length equals 16 residues. Trimming took 4 bases from V and 0 from J; bases not matched to a gene: 7. CDR1 and CDR2 from the germline V gene are SGHRS and YFSETQ. CDR3 bases: TGCGCCAGCAGCGCAAAGGGACAGAACTCTGGAAACACCATATATTTT. Amino acids: CASSAKGQNSGNTIYF.

This clonotype appeared a few times. The chain recombines TRBV4-3 with TRBJ2-5, with 8 nucleotides matching TRBD1. The CDR3 sequence is 17 residues long. Germline CDR1 is LGHNA and CDR2 is YSLEER. V lost 0 bases, J lost 5 bases, and 11 bases stayed unmatched. The CDR3 DNA is TGCGCCAGCAGCCAAGAGGGTGGGACAGGCTCGGGGGAGACCCAGTACTTC. Its translation: CASSQEGGTGSGETQYF.

The V gene is TRBV20-1, the J gene TRBJ2-7; D remains unclear. The CDR3 runs to 12 residues. Trimming removed 3 bases from V and 6 bases from J, with 12 bases in between. Germline assignment: CDR1 DFQATT and CDR2 SNEGSKA (reference sequence). CDR3 nucleotides: TGCAGTGCTAGCCCCCAGGAGCCCGAGCAGTACTTC. It translates to CSASPQEPEQYF.

This clonotype was seen at least ten times. J is TRBJ2-7 and V is TRBV18; weak D call: TRBD1 (6 bases). Trimming pared 5 bases from V and 0 bases from J, leaving 11 bases between. This CDR3 comprises 14 residues. Looked up from germline, CDR1 is KGHSH and CDR2 is LQKENI. The CDR3 loop reads CASSAPDSSYEQYF. As DNA, the CDR3 is TGTGCCAGCTCAGCCCCGGACAGCTCCTACGAGCAGTACTTC.

This clonotype turned up a few times. This rearrangement joins TRBV2 to TRBJ2-7; D call uncertain. The germline gives CDR1 SNHLY, CDR2 FYNNEI. Trimming shortened V by 10 bases and J by 3 bases, and 10 bases separated the two germline ends. The CDR3 consists of 11 residues. The CDR3 bases are TGTGCCACCCGGTTCAGCTACGAGCAGTACTTC. Translating gives CATRFSYEQYF.